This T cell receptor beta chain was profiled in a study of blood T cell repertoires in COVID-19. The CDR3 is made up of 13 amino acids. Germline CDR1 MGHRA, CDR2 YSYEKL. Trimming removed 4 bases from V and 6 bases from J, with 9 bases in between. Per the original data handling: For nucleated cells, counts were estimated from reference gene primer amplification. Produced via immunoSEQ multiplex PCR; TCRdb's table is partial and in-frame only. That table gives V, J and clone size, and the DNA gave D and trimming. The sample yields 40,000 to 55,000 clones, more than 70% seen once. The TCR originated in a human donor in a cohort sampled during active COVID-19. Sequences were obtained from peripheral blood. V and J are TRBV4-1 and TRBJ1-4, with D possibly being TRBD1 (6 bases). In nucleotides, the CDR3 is TGCGCCAGCAGCCGGGGGCACGATGAAAAACTGTTTTTT. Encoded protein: CASSRGHDEKLFF.